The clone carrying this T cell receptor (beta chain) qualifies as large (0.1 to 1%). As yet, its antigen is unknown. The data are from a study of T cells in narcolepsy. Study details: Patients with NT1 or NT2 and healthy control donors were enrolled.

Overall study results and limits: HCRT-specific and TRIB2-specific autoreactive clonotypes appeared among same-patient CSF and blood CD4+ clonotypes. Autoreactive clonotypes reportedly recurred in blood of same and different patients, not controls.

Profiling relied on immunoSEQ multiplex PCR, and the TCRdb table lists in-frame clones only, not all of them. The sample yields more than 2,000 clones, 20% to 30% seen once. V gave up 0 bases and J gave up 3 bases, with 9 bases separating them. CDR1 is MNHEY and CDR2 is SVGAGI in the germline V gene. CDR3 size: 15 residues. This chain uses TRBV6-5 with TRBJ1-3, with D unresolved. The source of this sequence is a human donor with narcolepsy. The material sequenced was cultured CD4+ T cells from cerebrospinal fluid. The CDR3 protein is CASSYSSQRGNTIYF. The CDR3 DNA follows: TGTGCCAGCAGTTACTCGTCGCAGCGTGGAAACACCATATATTTT.